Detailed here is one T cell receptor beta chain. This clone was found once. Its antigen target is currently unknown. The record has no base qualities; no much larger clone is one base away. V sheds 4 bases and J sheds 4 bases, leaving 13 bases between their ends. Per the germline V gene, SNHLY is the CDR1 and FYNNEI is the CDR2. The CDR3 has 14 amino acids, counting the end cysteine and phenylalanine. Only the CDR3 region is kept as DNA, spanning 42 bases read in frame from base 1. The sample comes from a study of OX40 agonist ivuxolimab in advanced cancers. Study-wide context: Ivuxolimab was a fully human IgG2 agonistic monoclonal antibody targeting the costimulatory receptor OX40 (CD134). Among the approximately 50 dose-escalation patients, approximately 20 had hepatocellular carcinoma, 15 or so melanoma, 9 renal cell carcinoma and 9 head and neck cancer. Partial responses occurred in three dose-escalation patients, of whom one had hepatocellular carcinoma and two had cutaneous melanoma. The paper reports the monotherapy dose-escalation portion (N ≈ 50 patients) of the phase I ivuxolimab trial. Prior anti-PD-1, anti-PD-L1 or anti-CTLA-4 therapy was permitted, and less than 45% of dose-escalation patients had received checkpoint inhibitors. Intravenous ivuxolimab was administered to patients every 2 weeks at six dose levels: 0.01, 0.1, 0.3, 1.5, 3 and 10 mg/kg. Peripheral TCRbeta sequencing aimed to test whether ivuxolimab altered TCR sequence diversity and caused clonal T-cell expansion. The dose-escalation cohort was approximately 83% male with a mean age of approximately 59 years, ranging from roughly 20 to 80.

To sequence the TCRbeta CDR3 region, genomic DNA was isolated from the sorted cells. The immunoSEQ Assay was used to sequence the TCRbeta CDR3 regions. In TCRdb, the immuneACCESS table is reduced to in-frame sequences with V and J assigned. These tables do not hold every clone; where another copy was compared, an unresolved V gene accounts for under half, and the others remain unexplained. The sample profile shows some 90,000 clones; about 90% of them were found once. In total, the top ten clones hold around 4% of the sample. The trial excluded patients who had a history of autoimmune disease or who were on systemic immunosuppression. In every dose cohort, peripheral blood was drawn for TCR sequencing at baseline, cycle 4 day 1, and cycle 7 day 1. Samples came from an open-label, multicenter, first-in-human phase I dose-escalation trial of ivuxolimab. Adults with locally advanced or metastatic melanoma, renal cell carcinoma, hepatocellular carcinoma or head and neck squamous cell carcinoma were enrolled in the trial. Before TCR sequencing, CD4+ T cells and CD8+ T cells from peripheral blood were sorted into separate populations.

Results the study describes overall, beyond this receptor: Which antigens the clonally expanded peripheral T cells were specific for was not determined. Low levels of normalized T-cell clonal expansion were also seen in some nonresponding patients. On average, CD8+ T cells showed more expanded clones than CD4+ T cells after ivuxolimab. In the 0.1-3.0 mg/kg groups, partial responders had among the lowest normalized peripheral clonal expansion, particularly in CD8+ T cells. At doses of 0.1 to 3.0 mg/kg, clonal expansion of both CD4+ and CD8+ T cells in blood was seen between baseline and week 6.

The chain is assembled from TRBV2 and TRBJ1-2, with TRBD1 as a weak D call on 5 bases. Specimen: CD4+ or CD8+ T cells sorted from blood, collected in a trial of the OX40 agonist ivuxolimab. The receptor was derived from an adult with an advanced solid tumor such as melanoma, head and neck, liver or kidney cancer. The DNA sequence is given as TGTGCCAGCAGTGGGATGGGTCAGGGCTATGGCTACACCTTC. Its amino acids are CASSGMGQGYGYTF.